The rows below give T cell receptor beta chains drawn from one sample of a study of vaccination effects on CD4 cells after COVID-19. These receptors' targets are unknown. Profiled with immunoSEQ multiplex PCR; TCRdb holds only in-frame clones, not every one. The data show over 30,000 clones, under 70% seen once. The sequenced sample was CD4+ T cells from PBMCs cultured with SARS-CoV-2 spike peptides, obtained before COVID-19 vaccination. Receptors were obtained from a human donor who received a COVID-19 vaccine. Both conserved end residues are part of each CDR3. The D gene is left open where the match is weak. Some rows have no size entry. The others give once, few or many, or a class for an expanded clone.

v_call: TRBV3-1/TRBV3-2; clone_size: NA; j_call: TRBJ2-5; d_call: TRBD2; cdr3_aa: CASSTRGGAGETQYF; cdr3_nt: TGTGCCAGCAGCACGCGCGGGGGGGCCGGCGAGACCCAGTACTTC
v_call: TRBV10-3; clone_size: NA; j_call: TRBJ1-4; d_call: NA; cdr3_aa: CAISESSGTNEKLFF; cdr3_nt: TGTGCCATCAGTGAGTCTTCTGGAACTAATGAAAAACTGTTTTTT
v_call: TRBV7-2; clone_size: NA; j_call: TRBJ2-1; d_call: NA; cdr3_aa: CASSLAEGRVGFF; cdr3_nt: TGTGCCAGCAGCTTAGCGGAAGGCAGGGTAGGCTTCTTC
v_call: TRBV6-5; clone_size: NA; j_call: TRBJ2-5; d_call: NA; cdr3_aa: CASSYSNRGETQYF; cdr3_nt: TGTGCCAGCAGTTACTCAAACAGAGGGGAGACCCAGTACTTC
v_call: TRBV2; clone_size: NA; j_call: TRBJ2-3; d_call: NA; cdr3_aa: CASRLRVTDTQYF; cdr3_nt: TGTGCCAGCAGGCTAAGGGTCACAGATACGCAGTATTTT
v_call: TRBV10-3; clone_size: NA; j_call: TRBJ1-3; d_call: NA; cdr3_aa: CAISESLASGNTIYF; cdr3_nt: TGTGCCATCAGTGAGTCTTTAGCTTCTGGAAACACCATATATTTT
v_call: TRBV27; clone_size: few; j_call: TRBJ1-2; d_call: NA; cdr3_aa: CASSPNGNYGYTF; cdr3_nt: TGTGCCAGCAGTCCGAACGGGAACTATGGCTACACCTTC
v_call: TRBV20-1; clone_size: once; j_call: TRBJ2-7; d_call: NA; cdr3_aa: CSALQGSEQYF; cdr3_nt: TGCAGTGCTTTACAGGGAAGCGAGCAGTACTTC
v_call: TRBV5-1; clone_size: NA; j_call: TRBJ1-3; d_call: NA; cdr3_aa: CASRWESSGNTIYF; cdr3_nt: TGCGCCAGCAGATGGGAGTCCTCTGGAAACACCATATATTTT
v_call: TRBV28; clone_size: NA; j_call: TRBJ2-2; d_call: NA; cdr3_aa: CASKTTTSTGELFF; cdr3_nt: TGTGCCAGCAAGACCACGACGAGCACCGGGGAGCTGTTTTTT
v_call: TRBV6-1; clone_size: few; j_call: TRBJ2-7; d_call: TRBD2; cdr3_aa: CASSDPFLLGREYHEQYF; cdr3_nt: TGTGCCAGCAGTGATCCTTTTCTCCTAGGGCGGGAGTACCACGAGCAGTACTTC
v_call: TRBV5-1; clone_size: NA; j_call: TRBJ2-3; d_call: NA; cdr3_aa: CASSPGENTDTQYF; cdr3_nt: TGCGCCAGCAGCCCGGGGGAAAACACAGATACGCAGTATTTT
v_call: TRBV20-1; clone_size: NA; j_call: TRBJ2-1; d_call: NA; cdr3_aa: CSTEREQFF; cdr3_nt: TGCAGTACCGAGAGGGAGCAGTTCTTC
v_call: TRBV5-4; clone_size: once; j_call: TRBJ2-2; d_call: NA; cdr3_aa: CASSPEAGNAGELFF; cdr3_nt: TGTGCCAGCAGCCCGGAGGCGGGTAACGCCGGGGAGCTGTTTTTT
v_call: TRBV27; clone_size: NA; j_call: TRBJ2-7; d_call: NA; cdr3_aa: CASSPLGPSYEQYF; cdr3_nt: TGTGCCAGCAGTCCCCTGGGTCCCAGCTACGAGCAGTACTTC
v_call: TRBV28; clone_size: NA; j_call: TRBJ2-5; d_call: NA; cdr3_aa: CASSDRRVQETQYF; cdr3_nt: TGTGCCAGCAGTGATCGCAGGGTTCAGGAGACCCAGTACTTC
v_call: TRBV19; clone_size: NA; j_call: TRBJ1-6; d_call: NA; cdr3_aa: CASSVGYQNSPLHF; cdr3_nt: TGTGCCAGTAGTGTCGGCTACCAAAATTCACCCCTCCACTTT
v_call: TRBV10-3; clone_size: NA; j_call: TRBJ1-2; d_call: NA; cdr3_aa: CAISESGNYGYTF; cdr3_nt: TGTGCCATCAGTGAGTCAGGGAACTATGGCTACACCTTC
v_call: TRBV18; clone_size: many; j_call: TRBJ2-7; d_call: NA; cdr3_aa: CASSAGRTYEQYF; cdr3_nt: TGTGCCAGCTCGGCCGGCCGAACCTACGAGCAGTACTTC
v_call: TRBV6-1; clone_size: NA; j_call: TRBJ2-1; d_call: NA; cdr3_aa: CASSDRPEQFF; cdr3_nt: TGTGCCAGCAGTGATAGGCCAGAGCAGTTCTTC
v_call: TRBV7-2; clone_size: NA; j_call: TRBJ2-3; d_call: TRBD2; cdr3_aa: CASSLGTSGGTDTQYF; cdr3_nt: TGTGCCAGCAGCTTAGGGACTAGCGGGGGGACAGATACGCAGTATTTT
v_call: TRBV5-1; clone_size: once; j_call: TRBJ2-3; d_call: NA; cdr3_aa: CASSVTGNTDTQYF; cdr3_nt: TGCGCCAGCAGCGTTACAGGAAACACAGATACGCAGTATTTT
v_call: TRBV3-1/TRBV3-2; clone_size: NA; j_call: TRBJ2-7; d_call: NA; cdr3_aa: CASSQEPPGTWPYEQYF; cdr3_nt: TGTGCCAGCAGCCAAGAACCGCCCGGGACTTGGCCCTACGAGCAGTACTTC
v_call: TRBV10-3; clone_size: NA; j_call: TRBJ1-4; d_call: NA; cdr3_aa: CAISEGAGFGEKLFF; cdr3_nt: TGTGCCATCAGTGAGGGGGCAGGGTTCGGTGAAAAACTGTTTTTT
v_call: TRBV7-7; clone_size: NA; j_call: TRBJ2-2; d_call: NA; cdr3_aa: CASSLGRTVNTGELFF; cdr3_nt: TGTGCTAGCAGCCTAGGCCGGACAGTGAACACCGGGGAGCTGTTTTTT
v_call: TRBV5-1; clone_size: NA; j_call: TRBJ1-1; d_call: NA; cdr3_aa: CASSLDGGGAFF; cdr3_nt: TGCGCCAGCAGCTTGGATGGGGGCGGCGCTTTCTTT
v_call: TRBV3-1/TRBV3-2; clone_size: NA; j_call: TRBJ2-7; d_call: TRBD1; cdr3_aa: CASSPRDRVSYEQYF; cdr3_nt: TGTGCCAGCAGCCCCCGGGACAGGGTCTCCTACGAGCAGTACTTC
v_call: TRBV2; clone_size: NA; j_call: TRBJ2-1; d_call: NA; cdr3_aa: CASNLGNEQFF; cdr3_nt: TGTGCCAGCAATTTGGGGAATGAGCAGTTCTTC
v_call: TRBV6-6; clone_size: few; j_call: TRBJ1-1; d_call: TRBD1; cdr3_aa: CATTGPGGEEAFF; cdr3_nt: TGTGCCACCACTGGTCCAGGGGGCGAGGAAGCTTTCTTT
v_call: TRBV7-2; clone_size: once; j_call: TRBJ2-3; d_call: NA; cdr3_aa: CASSFGYSIRGTDTQYF; cdr3_nt: TGTGCCAGCAGCTTTGGGTACTCCATTAGGGGCACAGATACGCAGTATTTT
v_call: TRBV6-1; clone_size: NA; j_call: TRBJ2-1; d_call: TRBD2; cdr3_aa: CASSEAPLAGIYNEQFF; cdr3_nt: TGTGCCAGCAGTGAAGCACCACTAGCGGGGATATACAATGAGCAGTTCTTC
v_call: TRBV19; clone_size: NA; j_call: TRBJ1-2; d_call: NA; cdr3_aa: CASSIAGARNGYTF; cdr3_nt: TGTGCCAGTAGTATAGCAGGGGCGCGGAATGGCTACACCTTC
v_call: TRBV7-7; clone_size: NA; j_call: TRBJ2-7; d_call: NA; cdr3_aa: CASSSQFGYEQYF; cdr3_nt: TGTGCTAGCAGCTCCCAGTTTGGGTACGAGCAGTACTTC
v_call: TRBV7-6; clone_size: once; j_call: TRBJ2-5; d_call: TRBD2; cdr3_aa: CASSLVVSGSRETQYF; cdr3_nt: TGTGCCAGCAGCTTAGTGGTTAGCGGGAGTAGGGAGACCCAGTACTTC
v_call: TRBV28; clone_size: NA; j_call: TRBJ1-5; d_call: NA; cdr3_aa: CASVSPGQPQHF; cdr3_nt: TGTGCCAGCGTAAGCCCGGGTCAGCCCCAGCATTTT
v_call: TRBV3-1/TRBV3-2; clone_size: NA; j_call: TRBJ1-3; d_call: NA; cdr3_aa: CASSQDRHTIYF; cdr3_nt: TGTGCCAGCAGCCAAGATAGACACACCATATATTTT
v_call: TRBV24-1; clone_size: NA; j_call: TRBJ1-5; d_call: NA; cdr3_aa: CATSDRGSNQPQHF; cdr3_nt: TGTGCCACCAGTGATCGGGGCAGCAATCAGCCCCAGCATTTT